What follows are 32 T cell receptor beta chains derived from one specimen sequenced in a study of cytomegalovirus exposure and HLA in healthy donors. Use of 60 Vbeta and 13 Jbeta primers characterized the PCR. The method was immunoSEQ multiplex PCR; TCRdb's version includes in-frame clones alone and lacks a portion of them. The table has 130,000 to 150,000 clones, 80% to 85% seen once. The sample comprised PBMCs. The receptors were sampled from a male donor in good health and CMV-seronegative.

The chain joins TRBV2 to TRBJ1-1, with D maybe TRBD1 (5 bases). Germline V gives CDR1 SNHLY, CDR2 FYNNEI. The CDR3 sequence is 13 residues long. V was pared by 3 bases and J by 9 bases, with 14 bases between. The CDR3 region has the DNA TGTGCCAGCAGTGACCCGGGAGGGACTAAAGCTTTCTTT. Translating it yields CASSDPGGTKAFF. The full variable domain, its missing parts supplied by reference TRBV2 and TRBJ1-1, is EPEVTQTPSHQVTQMGQEVILRCVPISNHLYFYWYRQILGQKVEFLVSFYNNEISEKSEIFDDQFSVERPDGSNFTLKIRSTKLEDSAMYFCASSDPGGTKAFFGQGTRLTVV.

J is TRBJ1-2 and V is TRBV7-2, with D perhaps TRBD1 (6 bases). V shed 5 bases and J shed 0 bases, with 16 bases lying between them. The CDR3 covers 16 residues. Germline values: CDR1 SGHTA, CDR2 FQGNSA. The CDR3 is CASSGINRVANYGYTF. CDR3 DNA sequence: TGTGCCAGCAGCGGAATCAACAGGGTAGCTAACTATGGCTACACCTTC.

V is TRBV18 and J is TRBJ2-6; tentative D call: TRBD2 (5 bases). Trimming removed 5 bases at V and 4 bases at J, with 21 bases between. Per the germline V gene, CDR1 is KGHSH and CDR2 is LQKENI. CDR3 length: 18 residues. Here the CDR3 reads CASSARTRVGWGANVLTF. CDR3 DNA: TGTGCCAGCTCAGCCCGGACGAGGGTTGGGTGGGGGGCCAACGTCCTGACTTTC.

This CDR3 is CASSSDLSSYEQYF. The DNA for the CDR3 is TGTGCCAGCAGCTCTGACTTGAGCTCCTACGAGCAGTACTTC. The J gene is TRBJ2-7, the V gene TRBV6-5; D uncertain. Germline V CDR1 and CDR2: MNHEY, SVGAGI. The CDR3 loop spans 14 amino acids. Trimming cost V 6 bases and J 0 bases, with 12 bases left between them.

The genes are TRBV19 and TRBJ2-5, with 11 nucleotides matching TRBD2. Trimming took 3 bases from V and 2 from J; bases not matched to a gene: 5. Germline values: CDR1 LNHDA, CDR2 SQIVND (reference sequence). The CDR3 is 16 residues long. CDR3 in amino acids: CASSIRGLAAQETQYF. Here the CDR3 DNA reads TGTGCCAGTAGTATCCGGGGACTAGCGGCTCAAGAGACCCAGTACTTC.

V usage is TRBV6-5 and J usage is TRBJ2-1; 8 bases align to TRBD1. Losses at the gene ends were 6 bases for V and 6 bases for J; bases not matched to a gene: 7. The CDR3 is 14 amino acids. Germline lookup yields CDR1 MNHEY and CDR2 SVGAGI. CDR3 amino acids: CASSPGTGPNEQFF. CDR3 bases: TGTGCCAGCAGCCCCGGGACAGGACCCAATGAGCAGTTCTTC.

V gene TRBV7-3 combines with J gene TRBJ1-1; no firm D call. CDR3 length equals 13 residues. V lost 2 bases, J lost 1 base, and 5 bases lay in between. Germline lookup yields CDR1 SGHTA and CDR2 FQGTGA. As DNA, the CDR3 is TGTGCCAGCAGCTTAGGCTGGAACACTGAAGCTTTCTTT. This gives the protein CASSLGWNTEAFF.

The rearrangement uses TRBV7-9 and TRBJ2-5; TRBD1 matches at 7 bases. The better agreement between TRBJ2-7 and the DNA end casts doubt on the J call. The CDR3 contains 13 residues. CDR1 and CDR2 from the germline V gene are SEHNR and FQNEAQ (reference sequence). DNA for the CDR3: TGTGCCAGCGGGGGACAGCTTACCTACGAGCAGTACTTC. Translating gives CASGGQLTYEQYF.

This chain uses TRBV13 with TRBJ1-2; D possibly corresponds to TRBD1 (6 bases). CDR1 is PRHDT, CDR2 FYEKMQ, per germline (reference sequence). Deletions cut 10 bases from V and 6 bases from J, with 12 bases between. The CDR3 is made up of 11 amino acids. The CDR3 DNA reads TGTGCCACCTCAGGGGCGAATGGCTACACCTTC. It translates to CATSGANGYTF.

The genes are TRBV7-3 and TRBJ1-1; the match to TRBD1 covers 10 bases. The CDR3 runs to 14 residues. V trimming: 5 bases; J trimming: 10 bases; junction bases outside the gene matches: 10. Germline CDR1 reads SGHTA; CDR2 reads FQGTGA. The CDR3 DNA follows: TGTGCCAGCAGCCGGGACAGGGGCGGCTTGAGAGCTTTCTTT. Its translation is CASSRDRGGLRAFF. The full variable domain, in which reference TRBV7-3 and TRBJ1-1 provide the parts outside the CDR3, is GAGVSQTPSNKVTEKGKYVELRCDPISGHTALYWYRQSLGQGPEFLIYFQGTGAADDSGLPNDRFFAVRPEGSVSTLKIQRTERGDSAVYLCASSRDRGGLRAFFGQGTRLTVV.

V and J are TRBV19 and TRBJ2-5, with 13 positions matching TRBD2. Germline trimming cut 5 bases from V and 4 bases from J; bases unmatched to any gene: 7. Germline values: CDR1 LNHDA, CDR2 SQIVND (reference sequence). This CDR3 is built from 16 residues. CDR3 sequence reads: CASSLRLAGGRETQYF. CDR3 sequence (DNA): TGTGCCAGTAGTCTCCGACTAGCGGGGGGCCGAGAGACCCAGTACTTC.

V is TRBV18 and J is TRBJ1-1, with TRBD1 matching 7 bases. The CDR3 runs to 16 residues. Germline CDR1 and CDR2: KGHSH and LQKENI. V was pared by 3 bases and J by 2 bases, with 9 bases of the junction left unmatched. The CDR3 loop reads CASSPYSTGTNTEAFF. The DNA for the CDR3 is TGTGCCAGCTCACCGTACTCGACAGGGACCAACACTGAAGCTTTCTTT.

This clone was recorded only once. One end of the junction is discordant with germline, which a read error may explain. V and J are TRBV7-3 and TRBJ2-5; 12 bases line up with TRBD2. Germline CDR1 is SGHTA and CDR2 is FQGTGA. The CDR3 is 14 residues long. This CDR3 is CASSPTGTSGFRDF. The CDR3 region has the DNA TGTGCCAGCAGTCCTACGGGGACTAGCGGGTTCCGGGACTTC.

The chain has TRBV7-8 and TRBJ1-5, with D perhaps matching TRBD1 (5 bases). Trimming left V 0 bases short and J 7 bases short, with 10 bases between. Germline lookup yields CDR1 SGHVS and CDR2 FQNEAQ. The CDR3 loop spans 14 amino acids. Written as DNA, the CDR3 is TGTGCCAGCAGCTTAGCGGAGGGGCCGCAGCCCCAGCATTTT. Its protein product is CASSLAEGPQPQHF.

V is TRBV28 and J is TRBJ1-1; D ambiguous. Germline CDR1 MDHEN, CDR2 SYDVKM. CDR3 length equals 15 residues. V dropped 5 bases and J dropped 5 bases, with 18 bases sitting between them. Here the CDR3 DNA reads TGTGCCAGCAGTCCCTACCGGGCAACGGGGACTGAAGCTTTCTTT. This sequence encodes CASSPYRATGTEAFF. Variable domain in full (rest from reference TRBV28 and TRBJ1-1): DVKVTQSSRYLVKRTGEKVFLECVQDMDHENMFWYRQDPGLGLRLIYFSYDVKMKEKGDIPEGYSVSREKKERFSLILESASTNQTSMYLCASSPYRATGTEAFFGQGTRLTVV.

This clone has only one observation. This rearrangement joins TRBV2 to TRBJ2-4; D unclear. Germline CDR1 is SNHLY and CDR2 is FYNNEI. This CDR3 is built from 11 residues. V was clipped by 6 bases and J by 9 bases, with 9 bases between them. CDR3 sequence reads: CASSPTSIQYF. Written as DNA, the CDR3 is TGTGCCAGCAGCCCAACAAGCATTCAGTACTTC.

J is TRBJ1-4 and V is TRBV5-4; a possible D gene is TRBD1 (6 bases). CDR1 and CDR2 from the germline V gene are SGHNT and YYREEE (reference sequence). V lost 0 bases to trimming and J lost 5 bases, with 14 bases between them. This CDR3 contains 16 residues. For the CDR3, the DNA is TGTGCCAGCAGCTTGGGGCAGGGGCTCGGGAATGAAAAACTGTTTTTT. Protein product: CASSLGQGLGNEKLFF.

This clone has a handful of counts. V usage is TRBV6-1 and J usage is TRBJ2-3; perhaps TRBD1 as D (5 bases). CDR3 size: 13 residues. Between the trimmed V and J ends, which lost 0 bases and 6 bases, there was a span of 7 bases. Germline assignment: CDR1 MNHNS and CDR2 SASEGT. In DNA, the CDR3 is TGTGCCAGCAGTGAAGCAGGGGCCGATACGCAGTATTTT. Translating it yields CASSEAGADTQYF.

This chain links TRBV5-4 with TRBJ1-2; tentative D call: TRBD1 (5 bases). This CDR3 region has 14 residues. Trimming cost V 2 bases and J 5 bases, with 13 bases left between them. Germline V gene data show CDR1 as SGHNT and CDR2 as YYREEE (reference sequence). The CDR3: CASSFGTEIYGYTF. In nucleotides, the CDR3 is TGTGCCAGCAGCTTTGGGACTGAGATATATGGCTACACCTTC.

The gene calls are TRBV6-5 and TRBJ2-7; TRBD1 aligns across 9 bases. Trimming took 6 bases from V and 3 from J; bases not matched to a gene: 6. CDR3 length: 14 amino acids. Germline CDR1 MNHEY, CDR2 SVGAGI. CDR3 protein: CASSPGTGFYEQYF. The CDR3 coding sequence is TGTGCCAGCAGCCCCGGGACAGGGTTCTACGAGCAGTACTTC.

The chain joins TRBV5-1 to TRBJ1-1; D is perhaps TRBD1 (6 bases). V dropped 1 base and J dropped 1 base, with 23 bases sitting between them. CDR3 length: 19 amino acids. The germline gives CDR1 SGHRS, CDR2 YFSETQ. This CDR3 reads CASSLTIGGTGHPNTEAFF. CDR3 DNA: TGCGCCAGCAGCTTGACGATTGGTGGGACGGGACACCCGAACACTGAAGCTTTCTTT.

The chain couples TRBV5-4 to TRBJ2-1, with TRBD1 matching 7 bases. The V gene's germline CDR1 is SGHNT and CDR2 YYREEE (reference sequence). CDR3 length equals 13 residues. After removal of 2 bases from V and 5 bases from J, the junction contained 1 base not matched to a gene. The CDR3 coding sequence is TGTGCCAGCAGCTTCGGACAGGACAATGAGCAGTTCTTC. This sequence encodes CASSFGQDNEQFF. The entire variable domain, with the rest obtained from reference TRBV5-4 and TRBJ2-1, is as follows: ETGVTQSPTHLIKTRGQQVTLRCSSQSGHNTVSWYQQALGQGPQFIFQYYREEENGRGNFPPRFSGLQFPNYSSELNVNALELDDSALYLCASSFGQDNEQFFGPGTRLTVL.

The chain links TRBV9 to TRBJ1-2; D gene unclear. Germline V lookup: CDR1 SGDLS, CDR2 YYNGEE. There are 13 residues in the CDR3. Trimming took off 1 base at V and 2 bases at J, with 6 bases between the two ends. The CDR3 sequence is CASSVLGNYGYTF. DNA for the CDR3: TGTGCCAGCAGCGTATTGGGCAACTATGGCTACACCTTC.

The V call is TRBV18, the J call TRBJ2-1, with 12 bases aligning to TRBD2. The trim removed 2 bases at V and 9 bases at J, leaving 8 bases unmatched. The CDR3 extends over 16 amino acids. Per germline, CDR1 KGHSH and CDR2 LQKENI. The CDR3 DNA reads as TGTGCCAGCTCACCAACTCTAGCGGGAGGGCTCGGTGAGCAGTTCTTC. It encodes CASSPTLAGGLGEQFF. The full variable domain, its missing parts supplied by reference TRBV18 and TRBJ2-1, is NAGVMQNPRHLVRRRGQEARLRCSPMKGHSHVYWYRQLPEEGLKFMVYLQKENIIDESGMPKERFSAEFPKEGPSILRIQQVVRGDSAAYFCASSPTLAGGLGEQFFGPGTRLTVL.

The chain recombines TRBV6-5 with TRBJ2-5; D possibly corresponds to TRBD2 (6 bases). V dropped 6 bases and J dropped 2 bases, with 13 bases sitting between them. Germline CDR1 and CDR2: MNHEY and SVGAGI. CDR3 size: 14 residues. The CDR3 nucleotides read TGTGCCAGCAGCGCAACGGGAGTTCAAGAGACCCAGTACTTC. This sequence encodes CASSATGVQETQYF.

The chain couples TRBV9 to TRBJ2-7; no definite D call. This CDR3 contains 15 residues. Trimming left V 3 bases short and J 1 base short, with 14 bases between. Per germline, CDR1 SGDLS and CDR2 YYNGEE. CDR3 nucleotide sequence: TGTGCCAGCAGCGCGGGTCCCACCTTATCCTACGAGCAGTACTTC. Translating gives CASSAGPTLSYEQYF.

This clone appeared a few times. The rearrangement links TRBV5-1 to TRBJ2-7; maybe TRBD2 (7 bases). Germline V gives CDR1 SGHRS, CDR2 YFSETQ. The V and J ends lost 3 bases and 6 bases respectively, with 13 bases between them. The CDR3 is made up of 13 amino acids. The CDR3 DNA is TGCGCCAGCAGCTCCGGGGGGCCCTGCGAGCAGTACTTC. It translates to CASSSGGPCEQYF.

Comment on this clone: A read error may account for a junction end that differs from germline. The V and J genes are TRBV14 and TRBJ2-3; TRBD2 is a possible D gene (6 bases). Germline values: CDR1 SGHDN, CDR2 FVKESK. CDR3 size: 17 residues. In nucleotides, the CDR3 is TGTGCCAGCAGCAAAGATTTCCGGGACTTCCTCACAGATACGCAGTATTTT. Protein: CASSKDFRDFLTDTQYF. The variable domain in full, with the rest retrieved from reference TRBV14 and TRBJ2-3, is EAGVTQFPSHSVIEKGQTVTLRCDPISGHDNLYWYRRVMGKEIKFLLHFVKESKQDESGMPNNRFLAERTGGTYSTLKVQPAELEDSGVYFCASSKDFRDFLTDTQYFGPGTRLTVL.

The chain links TRBV19 to TRBJ1-5; no clear D gene. Deletions cut 2 bases from V and 3 bases from J, with 5 bases between. Germline V gives CDR1 LNHDA, CDR2 SQIVND (reference sequence). The length of the CDR3 is 13 residues. DNA of the CDR3: TGTGCCAGTAGTATACATTTCAATCAGCCCCAGCATTTT. This translates into CASSIHFNQPQHF.

The V and J genes are TRBV5-6 and TRBJ2-3, with D unclear. V lost 1 base, J lost 4 bases, and 13 bases lay in between. CDR1 SGHDT and CDR2 YYEEEE come from the germline V gene. CDR3 length: 15 residues. CDR3 coding DNA: TGTGCCAGCAGCTTGCACGGTCGATCCGCAGATACGCAGTATTTT. Translation: CASSLHGRSADTQYF.

The chain links TRBV6-1 to TRBJ1-4; 7 bases line up with TRBD1. Looked up from germline, CDR1 is MNHNS and CDR2 is SASEGT. This CDR3 has 13 residues. The J segment lost 8 bases and the V segment lost 6 bases, leaving 6 bases of the junction unmatched. CDR3 protein: CASRIRGREKLFF. The CDR3 DNA follows: TGTGCCAGCAGGATCAGGGGGAGGGAAAAACTGTTTTTT.

The chain recombines TRBV29-1 with TRBJ2-7, with D unclear. CDR1 is SQVTM and CDR2 is ANQGSEA in the germline V gene. The CDR3 is made up of 12 amino acids. V lost 5 bases to trimming and J lost 2 bases, with 10 bases between them. The CDR3 sequence is CSVYSTAYEQYF. The DNA of the CDR3 is TGCAGCGTTTACAGTACAGCCTACGAGCAGTACTTC.